This T cell receptor beta chain was recovered during a study of blood T cell repertoires in COVID-19. Overall study context: Sites in the United States, Italy and Spain provided acute and convalescent COVID-19 samples. The cDNA or gDNA used as material had been derived from T cells, B-cell-depleted T cells, or PBMCs.

Under the authors' procedure: Amplification with reference gene primers provided the estimates of nucleated cell counts. Assay used: immunoSEQ multiplex PCR; TCRdb lists only in-frame clones, some missing. That table is the source of V, J and clone size, and D and trimming were worked out from the DNA. The data show 70,000 to 100,000 clones, about 71% seen once. CDR3 size: 16 residues. The chain recombines TRBV21-1 with TRBJ2-7; TRBD1, as called in the table, went unchecked against the DNA. TRBV21-1 is described as a pseudogene. This receptor was identified in a woman aged 55-70 years in a cohort sampled during active or convalescent COVID-19. Sequences were obtained from peripheral blood. CDR3 loop: CASSKVGQGPTYEQYF. In nucleotides, the CDR3 is TGTGCCAGCAGCAAGGTCGGACAGGGACCAACCTACGAGCAGTACTTC.